A selection of T cell receptor beta chains follows, all from one sample in a study of Ad26.COV2.S vaccination and SARS-CoV-2 variants. Some clones are missing from TCRdb's copy, which holds only in-frame ones; the method was immunoSEQ multiplex PCR. This sample has about 350,000 clones; 70% to 90% occur once, and the top ten carry approximately 3.5%. The sequenced sample was peripheral blood, obtained in a trial of Ad26.COV2.S vaccine versus placebo. The receptors stem from a person aged 18-65 years who received the Ad26.COV2.S COVID-19 vaccine or a placebo. Each CDR3 is given with its conserved first and last residue. The D gene is left open where the match is weak. Not every row has a clone size; where given, it reads once, few, many or a size class.

V	length	D	size	J	CDR3	DNA
TRBV12-3/TRBV12-4	13	.	many	TRBJ1-2	CASSSGLYYGYTF	TGTGCCAGCAGCTCTGGTTTGTACTATGGCTACACCTTC
TRBV4-1	17	TRBD1	.	TRBJ2-1	CASSLMPGTGTYNEQFF	TGCGCCAGCAGCCTAATGCCCGGGACAGGGACCTACAATGAGCAGTTCTTC
TRBV5-4	15	TRBD2	.	TRBJ2-5	CASSLPSGGVETQYF	TGTGCCAGCAGCTTGCCTTCTGGGGGGGTCGAGACCCAGTACTTC
TRBV19	16	TRBD2	.	TRBJ2-7	CASSRDPSGSWYEQYF	TGTGCCAGTAGTAGGGATCCTAGCGGGAGTTGGTACGAGCAGTACTTC
TRBV30	13	.	.	TRBJ1-1	CAWSVQINTEAFF	TGTGCCTGGAGTGTCCAAATAAACACTGAAGCTTTCTTT
TRBV9	14	.	.	TRBJ2-1	CASSVGSIRDEQFF	TGTGCCAGCAGCGTAGGTTCGATCCGGGATGAGCAGTTCTTC
TRBV20-1	13	.	.	TRBJ2-5	CSASYINQETQYF	TGCAGTGCTAGTTACATAAACCAAGAGACCCAGTACTTC
TRBV6-1	17	.	.	TRBJ2-2	CASSEQPTGMNTGELFF	TGTGCCAGCAGTGAACAGCCCACAGGGATGAACACCGGGGAGCTGTTTTTT
TRBV15	13	.	.	TRBJ2-2	CATRSVNTGELFF	TGTGCCACCAGGAGTGTGAACACCGGGGAGCTGTTTTTT
TRBV24-1	13	.	.	TRBJ2-7	CATRGVDSYEQYF	TGTGCCACCAGGGGGGTAGATTCCTACGAGCAGTACTTC
TRBV27	16	TRBD2	.	TRBJ2-7	CASSSSGLAGMYEQYF	TGTGCCAGCAGTTCCTCAGGACTAGCGGGAATGTACGAGCAGTACTTC
TRBV4-3	17	TRBD1	.	TRBJ2-5	CASSQDIGQAGGETQYF	TGCGCCAGCAGCCAAGATATAGGGCAGGCAGGGGGAGAGACCCAGTACTTC
TRBV11-2	17	.	.	TRBJ2-7	CASSLGPYVGLFYEQYF	TGTGCCAGCAGCTTAGGGCCTTACGTGGGACTTTTCTACGAGCAGTACTTC
TRBV18	16	.	.	TRBJ2-6	CASSPSSVYGANVLTF	TGTGCCAGCTCACCAAGTTCTGTTTATGGGGCCAACGTCCTGACTTTC
TRBV7-2	13	.	.	TRBJ1-3	CASNPSAGNTIYF	TGTGCCAGCAATCCTAGCGCTGGAAACACCATATATTTT
TRBV6-6	14	.	.	TRBJ1-4	CASSFVGTNEKLFF	TGTGCCAGCAGTTTCGTCGGAACTAATGAAAAACTGTTTTTT
TRBV3-1/TRBV3-2	19	TRBD2	.	TRBJ2-1	CASSQVFGREMAFYNEQFF	TGTGCCAGCAGCCAAGTTTTTGGGAGGGAAATGGCCTTTTACAATGAGCAGTTCTTC
TRBV11-3	16	TRBD2	.	TRBJ2-1	CASSSSGRARYSEQFF	TGTGCCAGCAGCTCAAGCGGGAGGGCGAGGTATTCGGAGCAGTTCTTC
TRBV10-2	13	.	once	TRBJ1-1	CASSDPGSSEAFF	TGCGCCAGCAGTGATCCAGGGAGTTCTGAAGCTTTCTTT
TRBV2	12	.	.	TRBJ1-2	CASLGGNYGYTF	TGTGCCAGCCTGGGGGGGAACTATGGCTACACCTTC
TRBV27	15	TRBD2	.	TRBJ2-1	CASSLSGRASIGQFF	TGTGCCAGCAGTCTTAGCGGGAGGGCGTCGATCGGGCAGTTCTTC
TRBV28	12	.	.	TRBJ1-1	CASSFARTEAFF	TGTGCCAGCAGTTTTGCGCGTACTGAAGCTTTCTTT
TRBV28	15	TRBD2	.	TRBJ2-2	CASNPVLAGTGELFF	TGTGCCAGCAACCCTGTACTAGCGGGTACCGGGGAGCTGTTTTTT
TRBV7-9	14	TRBD1	few	TRBJ1-2	CASSTRQGVYGYTF	TGTGCCAGCAGCACTCGACAGGGGGTCTACGGCTACACCTTC
TRBV2	16	.	.	TRBJ2-1	CASSTTGTSVFHEQFF	TGTGCCAGCAGCACAACGGGGACTTCCGTTTTCCATGAGCAGTTCTTC
TRBV11-3	13	.	.	TRBJ2-5	CASSFRGGETQYF	TGTGCCAGCAGCTTCCGGGGTGGGGAGACCCAGTACTTC
TRBV18	13	.	.	TRBJ2-5	CASSGSVQETQYF	TGTGCCAGCTCAGGGTCGGTCCAAGAGACCCAGTACTTC
TRBV7-9	14	TRBD1	.	TRBJ1-5	CASSLGQGFQPQHF	TGTGCCAGCAGCTTAGGACAGGGTTTCCAGCCCCAGCATTTT
TRBV11-2	13	.	once	TRBJ1-3	CASRSPFGNTIYF	TGTGCCAGTAGAAGCCCATTCGGAAACACCATATATTTT
TRBV6-5	16	TRBD1	once	TRBJ1-1	CASSYSGTGENLKAFF	TGTGCCAGCAGTTACTCGGGGACAGGGGAAAATCTGAAAGCTTTCTTT
TRBV7-2	14	TRBD1	.	TRBJ1-1	CASSLTGGLAEAFF	TGTGCCAGCAGCTTGACAGGGGGCTTGGCTGAAGCTTTCTTT
TRBV6-5	15	.	.	TRBJ2-6	CASSYDGSGANVLTF	TGTGCCAGCAGTTACGACGGGTCTGGGGCCAACGTCCTGACTTTC
TRBV5-8	15	TRBD1	.	TRBJ2-7	CASSWAGTGTSEQYF	TGTGCCAGCAGCTGGGCCGGGACAGGGACAAGTGAGCAGTACTTC
TRBV13	14	TRBD1	.	TRBJ1-2	CASSKDRGVGGYTF	TGTGCCAGCAGCAAGGACAGGGGAGTAGGGGGCTACACCTTC
TRBV6-4	14	.	.	TRBJ2-3	CASSDSGGVDTQYF	TGTGCCAGCAGTGACTCAGGGGGGGTAGATACGCAGTATTTT
TRBV7-9	13	.	once	TRBJ2-3	CASSLANTDTQYF	TGTGCCAGCAGCTTAGCGAACACAGATACGCAGTATTTT
TRBV5-1	18	TRBD2	.	TRBJ2-2	CASTLPASGGINTGELFF	TGCGCCAGCACCCTCCCCGCTAGCGGGGGGATTAACACCGGGGAGCTGTTTTTT
TRBV2	14	TRBD1	once	TRBJ2-7	CASREQGQSYEQYF	TGTGCCAGCAGGGAACAGGGACAGTCCTACGAGCAGTACTTC
TRBV19	17	.	.	TRBJ1-5	CASSTPGRYYSNQPQHF	TGTGCCAGTAGTACTCCGGGACGGTATTATAGCAATCAGCCCCAGCATTTT
TRBV18	14	TRBD1	once	TRBJ2-7	CASSEQGTSYEQYF	TGTGCCAGCTCAGAACAGGGGACCTCCTACGAGCAGTACTTC
TRBV6-5	12	.	.	TRBJ2-7	CASSRLEYEQYF	TGTGCCAGCAGTCGGCTAGAATACGAGCAGTACTTC
TRBV5-1	15	TRBD1	once	TRBJ1-1	CASSLGRDRFSEAFF	TGCGCCAGCAGCTTGGGGAGGGACAGGTTTTCTGAAGCTTTCTTT
TRBV5-1	15	TRBD1	.	TRBJ2-2	CASSEDRVAAGELFF	TGCGCCAGCAGCGAGGACAGGGTGGCGGCCGGGGAGCTGTTTTTT
TRBV5-6	15	TRBD1	.	TRBJ2-3	CASRPRDRGGDTQYF	TGTGCCAGCAGGCCCCGGGACAGGGGGGGAGATACGCAGTATTTT
TRBV5-1	14	TRBD1	once	TRBJ2-7	CASSLGRGRDEQYF	TGCGCCAGCAGCTTAGGCAGGGGGCGCGACGAGCAGTACTTC
TRBV7-8	16	.	.	TRBJ2-2	CASSLAAGRGTGELFF	TGTGCCAGCAGCTTAGCGGCGGGCCGGGGCACCGGGGAGCTGTTTTTT